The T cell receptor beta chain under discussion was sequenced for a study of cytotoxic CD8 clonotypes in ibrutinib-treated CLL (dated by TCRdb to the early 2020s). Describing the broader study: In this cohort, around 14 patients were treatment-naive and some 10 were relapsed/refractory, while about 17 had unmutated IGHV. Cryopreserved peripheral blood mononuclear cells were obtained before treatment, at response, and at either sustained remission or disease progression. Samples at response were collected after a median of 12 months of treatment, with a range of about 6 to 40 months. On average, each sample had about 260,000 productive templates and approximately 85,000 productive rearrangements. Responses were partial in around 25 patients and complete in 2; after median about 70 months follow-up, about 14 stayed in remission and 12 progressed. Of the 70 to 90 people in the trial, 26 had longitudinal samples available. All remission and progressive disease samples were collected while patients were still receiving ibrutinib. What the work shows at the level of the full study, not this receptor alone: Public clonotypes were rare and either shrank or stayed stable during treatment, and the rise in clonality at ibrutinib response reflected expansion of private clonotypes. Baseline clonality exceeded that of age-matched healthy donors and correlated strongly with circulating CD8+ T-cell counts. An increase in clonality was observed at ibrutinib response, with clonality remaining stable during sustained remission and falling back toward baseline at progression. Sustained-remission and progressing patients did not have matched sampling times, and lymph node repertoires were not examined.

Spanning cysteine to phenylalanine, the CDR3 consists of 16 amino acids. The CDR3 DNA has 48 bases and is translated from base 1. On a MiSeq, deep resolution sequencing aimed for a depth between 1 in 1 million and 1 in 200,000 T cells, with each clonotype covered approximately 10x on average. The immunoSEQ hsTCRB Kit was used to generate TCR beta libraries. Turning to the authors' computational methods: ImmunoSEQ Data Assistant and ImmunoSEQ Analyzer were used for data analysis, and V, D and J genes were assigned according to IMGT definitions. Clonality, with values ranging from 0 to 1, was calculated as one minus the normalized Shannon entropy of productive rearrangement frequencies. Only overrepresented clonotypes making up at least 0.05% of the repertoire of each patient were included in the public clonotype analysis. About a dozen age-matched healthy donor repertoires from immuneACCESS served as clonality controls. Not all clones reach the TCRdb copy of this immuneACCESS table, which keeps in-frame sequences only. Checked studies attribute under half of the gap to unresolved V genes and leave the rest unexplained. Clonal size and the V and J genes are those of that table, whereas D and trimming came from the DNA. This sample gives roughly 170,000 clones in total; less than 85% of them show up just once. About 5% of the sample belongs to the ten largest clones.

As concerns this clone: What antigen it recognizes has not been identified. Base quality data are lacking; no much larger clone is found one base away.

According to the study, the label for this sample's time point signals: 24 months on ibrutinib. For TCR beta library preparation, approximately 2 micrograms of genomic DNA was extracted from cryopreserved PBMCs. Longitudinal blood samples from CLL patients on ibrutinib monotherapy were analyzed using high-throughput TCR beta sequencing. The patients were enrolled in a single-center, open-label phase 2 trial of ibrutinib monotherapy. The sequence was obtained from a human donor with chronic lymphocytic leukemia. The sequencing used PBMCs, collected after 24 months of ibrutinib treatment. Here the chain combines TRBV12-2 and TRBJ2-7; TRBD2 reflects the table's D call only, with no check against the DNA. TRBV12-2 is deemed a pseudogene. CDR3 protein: CASRPSPDGEAYEQYF. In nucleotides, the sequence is TGTGCAAGTCGCCCCTCCCCGGACGGGGAGGCCTACGAGCAGTACTTC.